Below are 14 T cell receptor beta chains sequenced from a single sample in a study of blood T cell repertoires in COVID-19. The repertoire was sequenced with immunoSEQ multiplex PCR; TCRdb's copy has only in-frame clones and lacks some. Of fewer than 85,000 clones detected, about three quarters appear once; the ten largest clones hold less than 40%. Sample: peripheral blood. The receptors originated from a woman between 65 and 79 years old with acute or convalescent COVID-19.

This rearrangement joins TRBV6-2 or TRBV6-3 to TRBJ2-1; 7 nucleotides agree with TRBD1. Germline CDR1 MNHEY, CDR2 SVGEGT. With V trimmed by 6 bases and J by 11 bases, 10 bases remained unmatched. CDR3 length: 13 residues. The CDR3 loop is CASSTNRGHKQFF. The CDR3 DNA sequence: TGTGCCAGCAGCACGAACAGGGGCCATAAGCAGTTCTTC.

The chain joins TRBV28 to TRBJ2-2, with TRBD1 identical over 8 bases. This CDR3 spans 13 amino acids. V shed 6 bases and J 8 bases; nucleotides not matched to a gene: 5. The germline gives CDR1 MDHEN, CDR2 SYDVKM. CDR3 loop: CASRQDRGGELFF. The CDR3, as DNA: TGTGCCAGCAGGCAAGACAGGGGAGGGGAGCTGTTTTTT.

V usage is TRBV5-1 and J usage is TRBJ2-3; 10 bases are a match to TRBD2. Germline V CDR1 and CDR2: SGHRS, YFSETQ. Trimming removed 7 bases from V and 3 bases from J; junction bases left unmatched: 8. The CDR3 has 15 residues. CDR3 loop: CASSLTSGKTDTQYF. The CDR3 DNA is TGCGCCAGCTCGTTAACTAGCGGGAAGACAGATACGCAGTATTTT.

This chain uses TRBV11-2 with TRBJ2-2; 9 nucleotides agree with TRBD1. CDR1 is SGHAT, CDR2 FQNNGV, per germline. Losses at the gene ends were 5 bases for V and 4 bases for J; bases not matched to a gene: 8. The CDR3 is 16 amino acids. In DNA form, the CDR3 reads TGTGCCAGCAGCCCCCCGGGACAGGGCGGCACCGGGGAGCTGTTTTTT. Amino acids: CASSPPGQGGTGELFF.

The V gene is TRBV18, the J gene TRBJ1-5, with D possibly being TRBD1 (5 bases). This CDR3 has 14 residues. Germline lookup yields CDR1 KGHSH and CDR2 LQKENI. The ends were cut back, 6 bases at V and 6 bases at J, with 15 bases in the middle. In DNA form, the CDR3 reads TGTGCCAGCTCGCCCCTGGGGGGGGTTCAGCCCCAGCATTTT. As protein: CASSPLGGVQPQHF.

This chain uses TRBV5-1 with TRBJ1-4; weak D call: TRBD1 (6 bases). Germline lookup yields CDR1 SGHRS and CDR2 YFSETQ. This CDR3 is 15 amino acids long. V was pared by 3 bases and J by 5 bases, with 14 bases between. The CDR3 coding sequence is TGCGCCAGCAGCTGGGGGGGCAAGTTAAATGAAAAACTGTTTTTT. Protein product: CASSWGGKLNEKLFF.

The V call is TRBV9, the J call TRBJ1-1; D unresolved. This CDR3 is built from 14 residues. Germline values: CDR1 SGDLS, CDR2 YYNGEE. V shed 0 bases and J shed 3 bases, with 9 bases lying between them. CDR3 bases: TGTGCCAGCAGCGTAGACTCGGCGGACACTGAAGCTTTCTTT. Its translation is CASSVDSADTEAFF.

This chain joins TRBV15 and TRBJ1-2, with unresolved D. Trimming cost V 5 bases and J 7 bases, with 17 bases left between them. The CDR3 consists of 14 residues. Per germline, CDR1 LNHNV and CDR2 YYDKDF (reference sequence). The CDR3 sequence: CATSEEFSTRGYTF. CDR3 nucleotides: TGTGCCACCAGCGAGGAGTTTTCGACGCGTGGCTACACCTTC.

This clone was observed a handful of times. This chain uses TRBV7-6 with TRBJ2-1; D call uncertain. Trimming left V 5 bases short and J 0 bases short, with 11 bases between. The germline V gene has CDR1 SGHVS and CDR2 FNYEAQ. CDR3 length: 15 amino acids. Here the CDR3 DNA reads TGTGCCAGCAGCACCTGGAGCAGCTCCTACAATGAGCAGTTCTTC. It yields the protein CASSTWSSSYNEQFF. Variable domain in full (rest from reference TRBV7-6 and TRBJ2-1): GAGVSQSPRYKVTKRGQDVALRCDPISGHVSLYWYRQALGQGPEFLTYFNYEAQQDKSGLPNDRFSAERPEGSISTLTIQRTEQRDSAMYRCASSTWSSSYNEQFFGPGTRLTVL.

The J gene is TRBJ2-7, the V gene TRBV7-2; D possibly corresponds to TRBD2 (7 bases). Germline V gene lookup returns CDR1 SGHTA and CDR2 FQGNSA. Trimming cost V 2 bases and J 6 bases, with 14 bases left between them. This CDR3 comprises 14 residues. The CDR3 coding sequence is TGTGCCAGCAGCTTAAAGGGGGGCGGGAGCGAGCAGTACTTC. This encodes CASSLKGGGSEQYF.

V gene TRBV5-6 combines with J gene TRBJ2-1; TRBD1 matches 11 bases. This CDR3 is built from 15 residues. Germline loops: CDR1 SGHDT, CDR2 YYEEEE. Germline trimming cut 4 bases from V and 9 bases from J; bases unmatched to any gene: 9. The CDR3 protein is CASSRFGQGAGEQFF. The CDR3 nucleotides are TGTGCCAGCAGCCGCTTTGGACAGGGGGCGGGTGAGCAGTTCTTC.

This clone was observed a handful of times. V and J are TRBV27 and TRBJ2-1; a weak D match, TRBD1 (5 bases). CDR1 and CDR2 from the germline V gene are MNHEY and SMNVEV (reference sequence). This CDR3 is 15 amino acids long. Trimming took 5 bases from V and 9 from J, leaving 20 bases between them. CDR3 residues: CASSMTFGHFSEQFF. CDR3 DNA: TGTGCCAGCAGTATGACTTTCGGACATTTCAGTGAGCAGTTCTTC.

This clone was seen a handful of times. V and J are TRBV29-1 and TRBJ1-2; D gene unclear. Deletions cut 0 bases from V and 2 bases from J, with 16 bases between. CDR3 length: 16 amino acids. Germline V CDR1 and CDR2: SQVTM, ANQGSEA. The CDR3 sequence is CSVEDRLLEANYGYTF. As DNA, the CDR3 is TGCAGCGTTGAAGATAGGCTCCTCGAGGCGAACTATGGCTACACCTTC. The whole variable domain, filled in from reference TRBV29-1 and TRBJ1-2, reads SAVISQKPSRDICQRGTSLTIQCQVDSQVTMMFWYRQQPGQSLTLIATANQGSEATYESGFVIDKFPISRPNLTFSTLTVSNMSPEDSSIYLCSVEDRLLEANYGYTFGSGTRLTVV.

The chain combines TRBV27 with TRBJ1-2; weak D call: TRBD1 (6 bases). This CDR3 region has 13 residues. Germline CDR1 and CDR2: MNHEY and SMNVEV (reference sequence). Deletions cut 2 bases from V and 4 bases from J, with 8 bases between. The CDR3 region has the DNA TGTGCCAGCAGTTTAACAGGGATCTATGGCTACACCTTC. This codes for CASSLTGIYGYTF.